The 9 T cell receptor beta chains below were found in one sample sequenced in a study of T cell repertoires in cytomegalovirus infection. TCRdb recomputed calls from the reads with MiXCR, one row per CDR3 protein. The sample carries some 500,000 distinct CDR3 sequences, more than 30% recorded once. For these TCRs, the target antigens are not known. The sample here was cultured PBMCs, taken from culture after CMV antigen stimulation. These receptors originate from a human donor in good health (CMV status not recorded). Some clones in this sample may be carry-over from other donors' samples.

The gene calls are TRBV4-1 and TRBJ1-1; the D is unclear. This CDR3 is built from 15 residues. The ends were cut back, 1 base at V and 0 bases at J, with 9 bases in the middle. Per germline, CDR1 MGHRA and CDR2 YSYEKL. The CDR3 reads CASSQVQTVNTEAFF. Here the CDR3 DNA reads TGCGCCAGCAGCCAAGTCCAGACGGTGAACACTGAAGCTTTCTTT.

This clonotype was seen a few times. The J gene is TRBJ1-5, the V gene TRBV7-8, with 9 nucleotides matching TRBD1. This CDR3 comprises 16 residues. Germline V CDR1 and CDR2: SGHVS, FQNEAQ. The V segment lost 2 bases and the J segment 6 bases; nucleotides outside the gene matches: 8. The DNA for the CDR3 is TGTGCCAGCAGCTTATTGGACAGGGGCACGGGTCAGCCCCAGCATTTT. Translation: CASSLLDRGTGQPQHF.

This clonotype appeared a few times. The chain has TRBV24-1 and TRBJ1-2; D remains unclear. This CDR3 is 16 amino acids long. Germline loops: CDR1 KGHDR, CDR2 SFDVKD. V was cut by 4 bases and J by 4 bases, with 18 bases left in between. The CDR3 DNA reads TGTGCCACCAGTGAAAATAGACTTGTTGACTTCTATGGCTACACCTTC. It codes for CATSENRLVDFYGYTF.

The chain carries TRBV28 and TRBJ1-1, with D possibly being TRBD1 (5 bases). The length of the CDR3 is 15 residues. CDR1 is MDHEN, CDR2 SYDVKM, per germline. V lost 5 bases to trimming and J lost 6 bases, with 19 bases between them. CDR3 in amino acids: CASSPRQGWGSEAFF. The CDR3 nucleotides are TGTGCCAGCAGTCCGCGGCAGGGTTGGGGCTCTGAAGCTTTCTTT.

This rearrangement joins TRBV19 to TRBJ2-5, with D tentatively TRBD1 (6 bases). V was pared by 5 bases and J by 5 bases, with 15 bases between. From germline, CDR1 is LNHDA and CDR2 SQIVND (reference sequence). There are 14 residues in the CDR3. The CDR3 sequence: CASSSTGILETQYF. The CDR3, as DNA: TGTGCCAGTAGTTCCACAGGGATCCTCGAGACCCAGTACTTC.

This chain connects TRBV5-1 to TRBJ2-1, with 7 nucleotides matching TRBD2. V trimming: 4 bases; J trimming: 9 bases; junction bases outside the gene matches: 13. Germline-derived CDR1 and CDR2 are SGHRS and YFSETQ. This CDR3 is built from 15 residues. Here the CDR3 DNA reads TGCGCCAGCAGCGCCTTTTTGCGGGAGAAAGGTGAGCAGTTCTTC. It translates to CASSAFLREKGEQFF.

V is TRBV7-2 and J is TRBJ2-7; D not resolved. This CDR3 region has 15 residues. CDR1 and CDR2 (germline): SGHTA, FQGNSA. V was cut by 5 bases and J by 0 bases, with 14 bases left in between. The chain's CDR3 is CASSRNPTSSYEQYF. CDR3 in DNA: TGTGCCAGCAGCCGAAACCCCACGAGCTCCTACGAGCAGTACTTC.

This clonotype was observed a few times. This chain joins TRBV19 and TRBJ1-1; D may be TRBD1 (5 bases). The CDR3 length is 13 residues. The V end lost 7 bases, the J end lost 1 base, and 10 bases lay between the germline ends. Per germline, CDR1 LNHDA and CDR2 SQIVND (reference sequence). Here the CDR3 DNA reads TGTGCCAGTAATCAGGGAAAGAACACTGAAGCTTTCTTT. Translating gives CASNQGKNTEAFF.

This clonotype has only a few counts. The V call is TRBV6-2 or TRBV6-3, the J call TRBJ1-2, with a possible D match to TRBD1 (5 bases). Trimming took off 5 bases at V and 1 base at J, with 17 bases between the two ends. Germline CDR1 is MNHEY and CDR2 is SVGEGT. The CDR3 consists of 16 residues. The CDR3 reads CASSPLNRILNYGYTF. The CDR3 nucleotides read TGTGCCAGCAGTCCTCTGAACAGGATCCTTAACTATGGCTACACCTTC.